The 31 T cell receptor beta chains in this list originate from one sample, sequenced in a study of blood T cell repertoires in COVID-19. Produced via immunoSEQ multiplex PCR; TCRdb's table is partial and in-frame only. This repertoire shows 210,000 or so clones, approximately 90% found once; its top ten account for 4% to 5.5%. The sample comprised peripheral blood. These receptors were obtained from a woman between 35 and 50 years old with acute or convalescent COVID-19.

The gene calls are TRBV5-6 and TRBJ2-2; tentatively, D is TRBD2 (6 bases). Germline V gene lookup returns CDR1 SGHDT and CDR2 YYEEEE. This CDR3 contains 13 residues. With 0 bases removed from V and 11 bases from J, the gap between germline ends came to 11 bases. In nucleotides, the CDR3 is TGTGCCAGCAGCTTGGGCGGGAAAGAAGAGCTGTTTTTT. Protein product: CASSLGGKEELFF.

The chain carries TRBV3-1 (or the pseudogene TRBV3-2) and TRBJ2-5, with D possibly being TRBD2 (6 bases). There are 14 residues in the CDR3. CDR1 is LGHDT and CDR2 is YNNKEL in the germline V gene (reference sequence). The ends were cut back, 4 bases at V and 3 bases at J, with 12 bases in the middle. CDR3 protein: CASSPPLAEETQYF. In nucleotides, the CDR3 is TGTGCCAGCAGCCCTCCCTTAGCGGAAGAGACCCAGTACTTC.

This clone was seen more than once but under ten times. V is TRBV11-2 and J is TRBJ1-2; a weak D match, TRBD1 (5 bases). This CDR3 has 14 amino acids. V lost 7 bases to trimming and J lost 4 bases, with 16 bases between them. Per germline, CDR1 SGHAT and CDR2 FQNNGV. The CDR3 protein is CASTALSRAYGYTF. DNA of the CDR3: TGTGCCAGCACGGCTCTATCCAGGGCCTATGGCTACACCTTC.

This clone was seen more than once but under ten times. V usage is TRBV30 and J usage is TRBJ1-1; TRBD1 might be the D (6 bases). The CDR3 runs to 15 residues. V was cut by 5 bases and J by 1 base, with 17 bases left in between. Germline loops: CDR1 GTSNPN, CDR2 SVGIG (reference sequence). For the CDR3, the DNA is TGTGCCTGGGGCGTCGGGGGGCCCGGGAACACTGAAGCTTTCTTT. Amino acids: CAWGVGGPGNTEAFF.

V and J are TRBV2 and TRBJ2-3, with 13 bases matching TRBD2. CDR3 length: 17 amino acids. Trimming cost V 6 bases and J 1 base; bases outside gene matches: 7. Germline assignment: CDR1 SNHLY and CDR2 FYNNEI. DNA for the CDR3: TGTGCCAGCAGACCGGGACTAGCGGGGTCGGGCACAGATACGCAGTATTTT. Its protein product is CASRPGLAGSGTDTQYF. Drawing the rest from reference TRBV2 and TRBJ2-3, the complete variable domain is EPEVTQTPSHQVTQMGQEVILRCVPISNHLYFYWYRQILGQKVEFLVSFYNNEISEKSEIFDDQFSVERPDGSNFTLKIRSTKLEDSAMYFCASRPGLAGSGTDTQYFGPGTRLTVL.

V usage is TRBV9 and J usage is TRBJ1-1; no reliable D call. The germline V gene encodes CDR1 SGDLS and CDR2 YYNGEE. With 2 bases removed from V and 0 bases from J, the gap between germline ends came to 5 bases. CDR3 length: 13 residues. Here the CDR3 reads CASSVRMNTEAFF. For the CDR3, the DNA is TGTGCCAGCAGCGTTAGAATGAACACTGAAGCTTTCTTT.

This chain links TRBV27 with TRBJ1-5; D remains unclear. V shed 1 base and J shed 4 bases, with 11 bases lying between them. Germline V gene sequence: CDR1 MNHEY, CDR2 SMNVEV (reference sequence). The CDR3 consists of 15 residues. CDR3 DNA sequence: TGTGCCAGCAGTTTATTCTCGCGCGCGAATCAGCCCCAGCATTTT. As protein: CASSLFSRANQPQHF.

The chain joins TRBV24-1 to TRBJ2-1; no definite D call. Germline-derived CDR1 and CDR2 are KGHDR and SFDVKD. The CDR3 contains 13 residues. V was clipped by 11 bases and J by 0 bases, with 10 bases between them. The CDR3 DNA follows: TGTGCCATCTCTAGTGGCTCCTACAATGAGCAGTTCTTC. Translation: CAISSGSYNEQFF.

V usage is TRBV12-3 or TRBV12-4 and J usage is TRBJ1-1; D unresolved. The V and J ends lost 7 bases and 2 bases respectively, with 5 bases between them. The CDR3 consists of 11 residues. The CDR3 coding sequence is TGTGCCAGCACCATCAACACTGAAGCTTTCTTT. As protein: CASTINTEAFF.

The rearrangement links TRBV25-1 to TRBJ2-6; a weak D match, TRBD2 (6 bases). V shed 8 bases and J shed 0 bases, with 14 bases lying between them. CDR3 length: 16 amino acids. Germline CDR1 reads MGHDK; CDR2 reads SYGVNS. Written as DNA, the CDR3 is TGTGCCAGCGATTACGGCGGGGACTCTGGGGCCAACGTCCTGACTTTC. Its protein is CASDYGGDSGANVLTF.

The chain links TRBV19 to TRBJ1-1; TRBD1 aligns across 8 bases. V trimming: 6 bases; J trimming: 6 bases; junction bases outside the gene matches: 6. The CDR3 consists of 13 residues. Germline V lookup: CDR1 LNHDA, CDR2 SQIVND (reference sequence). In nucleotides, the CDR3 is TGTGCCAGTAGCAAAGACAGGGGACCTGAAGCTTTCTTT. Encoded protein: CASSKDRGPEAFF.

The chain uses TRBV5-6 and TRBJ1-2; 9 bases map to TRBD1. Trimming took 3 bases from V and 4 from J; bases not matched to a gene: 7. The CDR3 runs 15 residues. In germline, CDR1 is SGHDT, CDR2 YYEEEE. The CDR3 sequence is CASSSGTGWAYGYTF. The CDR3 nucleotides are TGTGCCAGCAGCTCCGGGACAGGGTGGGCCTATGGCTACACCTTC.

The chain has TRBV27 and TRBJ1-1; D not certain. V dropped 6 bases and J dropped 0 bases, with 8 bases sitting between them. Looked up from germline, CDR1 is MNHEY and CDR2 is SMNVEV (reference sequence). This CDR3 is 13 amino acids long. The CDR3 reads CASRLSMNTEAFF. CDR3 sequence (DNA): TGTGCCAGCAGACTGAGCATGAACACTGAAGCTTTCTTT.

The rearrangement joins TRBV6-5 to TRBJ2-3, with 9 bases aligning to TRBD2. Germline V lookup: CDR1 MNHEY, CDR2 SVGAGI. The J segment lost 2 bases and the V segment lost 6 bases, leaving 6 bases of the junction unmatched. The CDR3 runs to 15 residues. Here the CDR3 DNA reads TGTGCCAGCAGCTTAGCGGGGGAACCCACAGATACGCAGTATTTT. Its translation: CASSLAGEPTDTQYF.

The V call is TRBV30, the J call TRBJ1-1, with D hard to call. Germline V gives CDR1 GTSNPN, CDR2 SVGIG (reference sequence). Trimming removed 4 bases from V and 1 base from J, with 7 bases in between. The CDR3 covers 12 residues. CDR3: CAWNEGNTEAFF. DNA for the CDR3: TGTGCCTGGAATGAGGGGAACACTGAAGCTTTCTTT.

The chain combines TRBV18 with TRBJ1-2, with 10 bases lining up with TRBD1. CDR1 KGHSH and CDR2 LQKENI come from the germline V gene. V dropped 4 bases and J dropped 6; count of bases not matched to a gene: 8. The CDR3 extends over 15 amino acids. CDR3 sequence (DNA): TGTGCCAGCTCACTAACCCTCGGACAGGGGGATGGCTACACCTTC. Its translation is CASSLTLGQGDGYTF.

V usage is TRBV19 and J usage is TRBJ1-5; D is unresolved. The CDR3 totals 14 residues. Germline CDR1 is LNHDA and CDR2 is SQIVND (reference sequence). Trimming removed 3 bases from V and 6 bases from J, with 12 bases in between. This CDR3 reads CASSIRQAGQPQHF. CDR3 bases: TGTGCCAGTAGTATTCGTCAGGCGGGTCAGCCCCAGCATTTT.

V usage is TRBV11-2 and J usage is TRBJ2-5; D possibly corresponds to TRBD2 (5 bases). This CDR3 has 14 residues. Trimming removed 4 bases from V and 2 bases from J, with 11 bases in between. Germline V gene data show CDR1 as SGHAT and CDR2 as FQNNGV. CDR3 protein: CASSSQRLQETQYF. The CDR3 coding sequence is TGTGCCAGCAGCTCTCAGCGGCTTCAAGAGACCCAGTACTTC.

The rearrangement links TRBV21-1 to TRBJ1-6; TRBD1 is the table's D call, not checked against the DNA. TRBV21-1 is marked as a pseudogene. This CDR3 spans 15 amino acids. CDR3 coding DNA: TGTGCCAGCAGCCCCGGACAGGACTATAATTCACCCCTCCACTTT. Encoded protein: CASSPGQDYNSPLHF.

This clone was recorded a few times. The chain combines TRBV6-2 or TRBV6-3 with TRBJ2-3; a possible D gene is TRBD1 (5 bases). Trimming left V 6 bases short and J 2 bases short, with 15 bases between. The CDR3 extends over 15 amino acids. Germline V CDR1 and CDR2: MNHEY, SVGEGT. CDR3 sequence: CASSRPADNTDTQYF. As DNA, the CDR3 is TGTGCCAGCAGCAGGCCCGCGGACAACACAGATACGCAGTATTTT.

The chain couples TRBV2 to TRBJ2-5; 13 bases agree with TRBD2. V was clipped by 1 base and J by 2 bases; unmatched bases: 1. Germline CDR1 and CDR2: SNHLY and FYNNEI. The CDR3 contains 16 residues. The chain's CDR3 is CASSEEGLAGQETQYF. The CDR3 nucleotides read TGTGCCAGCAGTGAAGAGGGACTAGCGGGGCAAGAGACCCAGTACTTC.

The chain couples TRBV6-4 to TRBJ2-3, with 14 bases matching TRBD2. Germline V gene data show CDR1 as MRHNA and CDR2 as SNTAGT. The CDR3 loop spans 16 amino acids. Losses at the gene ends were 5 bases for V and 6 bases for J; bases not matched to a gene: 7. CDR3: CASSPGLAGGSDTQYF. For the CDR3, the DNA is TGTGCCAGCAGTCCTGGACTAGCGGGGGGTAGTGATACGCAGTATTTT.

J is TRBJ1-1 and V is TRBV3-1 (or the pseudogene TRBV3-2); D gene uncertain. Germline lookup yields CDR1 LGHDT and CDR2 YNNKEL (reference sequence). This CDR3 comprises 17 residues. Deletions cut 1 base from V and 2 bases from J, with 17 bases between. The CDR3 coding sequence is TGTGCCAGCAGCCAAGGTCCTCAGCCTAGACTCAACACTGAAGCTTTCTTT. This encodes CASSQGPQPRLNTEAFF.

V and J are TRBV19 and TRBJ1-2; D might be TRBD1 (5 bases). The germline gives CDR1 LNHDA, CDR2 SQIVND (reference sequence). Trimming took 7 bases from V and 4 from J, leaving 13 bases between them. The CDR3 covers 13 residues. This CDR3 is CASMGPESYGYTF. The CDR3, as DNA: TGTGCCAGTATGGGGCCAGAGTCCTATGGCTACACCTTC.

J is TRBJ1-5 and V is TRBV27; the D gene is possibly TRBD1 (6 bases). Germline V gene lookup returns CDR1 MNHEY and CDR2 SMNVEV (reference sequence). CDR3 length: 14 amino acids. Trimming removed 8 bases at V and 2 bases at J, with 13 bases between. The CDR3, as DNA: TGTGCCAGCTCACAGGGAGGGGGCAATCAGCCCCAGCATTTT. Translation: CASSQGGGNQPQHF.

This sequence joins TRBV5-6 and TRBJ1-1, with D possibly matching TRBD1 (5 bases). Trimming removed 4 bases at V and 2 bases at J, with 15 bases between. The CDR3 consists of 15 residues. The germline V gene has CDR1 SGHDT and CDR2 YYEEEE. CDR3 nucleotides: TGTGCCAGCAGCCGGGGGAGTCTATTTAACACTGAAGCTTTCTTT. It encodes CASSRGSLFNTEAFF. Full variable domain (remainder filled in from reference TRBV5-6 and TRBJ1-1): DAGVTQSPTHLIKTRGQQVTLRCSPKSGHDTVSWYQQALGQGPQFIFQYYEEEERQRGNFPDRFSGHQFPNYSSELNVNALLLGDSALYLCASSRGSLFNTEAFFGQGTRLTVV.

The sample holds one count of this clone. The chain has TRBV4-1 and TRBJ2-3, with TRBD1 matching over 10 bases. The V gene's germline CDR1 is MGHRA and CDR2 YSYEKL. The CDR3 is made up of 17 amino acids. Unmatched junction bases numbered 9, after V lost 3 bases and J lost 3 bases. This CDR3 reads CASSHHWGQGLTDTQYF. Here the CDR3 DNA reads TGCGCCAGCAGCCATCACTGGGGACAGGGGTTAACAGATACGCAGTATTTT.

The rearrangement uses TRBV5-1 and TRBJ1-1; TRBD1 aligns across 9 bases. CDR1 and CDR2 from the germline V gene are SGHRS and YFSETQ. The CDR3 has 14 residues. The trim removed 0 bases at V and 4 bases at J, leaving 1 base unmatched. The CDR3 coding sequence is TGCGCCAGCAGCTTGGACAGGGGGCCCACTGAAGCTTTCTTT. This codes for CASSLDRGPTEAFF.

The chain is built from TRBV11-3 and TRBJ2-7; D is perhaps TRBD1 (6 bases). Trimming cost V 2 bases and J 2 bases, with 22 bases left between them. CDR1 and CDR2 (germline): SGHNT, YENEEA. CDR3 length equals 18 residues. CDR3: CASSLRRWGPLGAYEQYV. CDR3 DNA: TGTGCCAGCAGCTTACGCCGTTGGGGGCCCCTGGGCGCCTACGAGCAGTACGTC.

This clone came up once. The chain joins TRBV10-2 to TRBJ1-2; D unclear. Germline CDR1 reads WSHSY; CDR2 reads SAAADI. CDR3 length: 11 residues. V gave up 7 bases and J gave up 8 bases, with 11 bases separating them. CDR3 in DNA: TGCGCCAGCACTTCGGGGAGGGGCTACACCTTC. It yields the protein CASTSGRGYTF.

V and J are TRBV30 and TRBJ1-1; no firm D call. The CDR3 is 14 residues long. The germline CDR1 and CDR2 sequences are GTSNPN and SVGIG (reference sequence). The V and J ends lost 4 bases and 0 bases respectively, with 12 bases between them. The CDR3 region is CAWKLGDLNTEAFF. For the CDR3, the DNA is TGTGCCTGGAAACTGGGAGATTTGAACACTGAAGCTTTCTTT.